This T cell receptor (beta chain) was found in a study of neurological immune-mediated disorders. Trimming cost V 0 bases and J 2 bases, with 11 bases left between them. This CDR3 contains 15 residues. Germline V gene data show CDR1 as SGHRS and CDR2 as YFSETQ. Specified time point: longitudinal time-point 3. PBMCs stored at -80 C, numbering 2 million, were the origin of the unsorted libraries. Via MiXCR, TCRdb re-called the 5' RACE reads, giving one row per CDR3 protein. The data hold approximately 80,000 distinct CDR3 sequences, with around 4% observed a single time. There are many counts of this clonotype.

The chain links TRBV5-1 to TRBJ2-5; D is perhaps TRBD2 (6 bases). This TCR came from a woman in her sixties or seventies with multiple sclerosis. Sequencing was performed on PBMCs. The CDR3 reads CASSLGGARQETQYF. CDR3 coding DNA: TGCGCCAGCAGCTTGGGCGGGGCCCGGCAAGAGACCCAGTACTTC.